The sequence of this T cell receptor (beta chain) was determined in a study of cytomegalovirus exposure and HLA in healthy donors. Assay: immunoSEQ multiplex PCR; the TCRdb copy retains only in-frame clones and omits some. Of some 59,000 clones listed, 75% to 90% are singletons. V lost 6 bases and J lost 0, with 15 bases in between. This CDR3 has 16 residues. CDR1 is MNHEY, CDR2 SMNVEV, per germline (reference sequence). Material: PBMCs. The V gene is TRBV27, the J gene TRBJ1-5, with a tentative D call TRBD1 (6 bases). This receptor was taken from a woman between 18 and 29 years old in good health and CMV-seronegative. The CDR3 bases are TGTGCCAGCAGACCTATCAGGGGTTATAGCAATCAGCCCCAGCATTTT. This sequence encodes CASRPIRGYSNQPQHF.